This passage covers 9 T cell receptor beta chains from one sample sequenced in a study of long-term antiretroviral therapy in people with HIV. Survey-level immunoSEQ v3.0 assays were run. Libraries were prepared by immunoSEQ multiplex PCR; TCRdb keeps only in-frame clonotypes and omits some of them. The sample holds under 35,000 clones, approximately 93% seen once. The specimen was unsorted PBMCs, collected approximately 5 years after starting antiretroviral therapy. The receptors originated from a woman in her fifties or sixties with HIV.

Concerning this clone itself: One end of the junction fails to match germline, which may point to a read error. The V call is TRBV7-7, the J call TRBJ2-3; 8 bases agree with TRBD1. Germline CDR1 and CDR2: SSHAT and FNYEAQ (reference sequence). The CDR3 runs to 14 residues. The CDR3 loop is CASSLGGTGDTQYF. CDR3 in DNA: TGTGCTAGCAGCTTAGGGGGGACAGGAGATACGCAGTATTTT.

V gene TRBV12-5 combines with J gene TRBJ2-7, with 9 positions matching TRBD1. J lost 4 bases, V lost 6 bases, and 7 bases had no gene match. The V gene's germline CDR1 is LGHNT and CDR2 FRNRAP. This CDR3 contains 14 residues. The CDR3 sequence: CASGPGQGGYEQYF. CDR3 nucleotides: TGTGCTAGTGGCCCGGGACAGGGAGGTTACGAGCAGTACTTC.

The genes are TRBV6-5 and TRBJ2-7; tentatively, D is TRBD1 (6 bases). V lost 6 bases and J 1 base, leaving 13 bases between the germline ends. From germline, CDR1 is MNHEY and CDR2 SVGAGI. There are 14 residues in the CDR3. The DNA of the CDR3 is TGTGCCAGCAGACCCCTGGGGGCGTCCTACGAGCAGTACTTC. Amino acid sequence: CASRPLGASYEQYF.

The CDR3 loop is CASSTSGHEQFF. In DNA, the CDR3 is TGTGCCAGTAGTACCTCAGGGCACGAGCAGTTCTTC. This rearrangement joins TRBV19 to TRBJ2-1, with D perhaps matching TRBD1 (5 bases). Deletions cut 4 bases from V and 10 bases from J, with 11 bases between. CDR3 length equals 12 residues. The germline gives CDR1 LNHDA, CDR2 SQIVND (reference sequence).

V usage is TRBV11-2 and J usage is TRBJ1-1; perhaps TRBD1 as D (6 bases). The CDR3 totals 14 residues. Germline CDR1 and CDR2: SGHAT and FQNNGV. Trimming took off 5 bases at V and 6 bases at J, with 16 bases between the two ends. In DNA form, the CDR3 reads TGTGCCAGCAGCGGGGACACCCGAAGGTCTGAAGCTTTCTTT. This translates into CASSGDTRRSEAFF.

This chain connects TRBV7-2 to TRBJ1-4, with TRBD1 as a possible D gene (6 bases). With 1 base removed from V and 8 bases from J, the gap between germline ends came to 11 bases. CDR1 and CDR2 (germline): SGHTA, FQGNSA. The CDR3 is made up of 14 amino acids. In DNA form, the CDR3 reads TGTGCCAGCAGCTTAGGGGGGCTCGGCGAAAAACTGTTTTTT. This codes for CASSLGGLGEKLFF.

The chain has TRBV5-1 and TRBJ1-1; 10 bases agree with TRBD1. The CDR3 length is 15 residues. J was trimmed by 8 bases and V by 4 bases; bases with no gene match: 11. Germline CDR1 reads SGHRS; CDR2 reads YFSETQ. The CDR3 sequence is CASSGGGTGAREAFF. The CDR3 DNA follows: TGCGCCAGCAGCGGGGGTGGGACAGGGGCCCGAGAAGCTTTCTTT. Full variable domain (missing parts from reference TRBV5-1 and TRBJ1-1): KAGVTQTPRYLIKTRGQQVTLSCSPISGHRSVSWYQQTPGQGLQFLFEYFSETQRNKGNFPGRFSGRQFSNSRSEMNVSTLELGDSALYLCASSGGGTGAREAFFGQGTRLTVV.

V usage is TRBV4-1 and J usage is TRBJ1-5, with 7 bases lining up with TRBD1. This CDR3 contains 17 residues. Germline V gene sequence: CDR1 MGHRA, CDR2 YSYEKL. V trimming: 2 bases; J trimming: 4 bases; junction bases outside the gene matches: 11. The CDR3: CASSQLFGTVMNQPQHF. The CDR3 DNA reads TGCGCCAGCAGCCAACTATTCGGGACAGTGATGAATCAGCCCCAGCATTTT.

The rearrangement links TRBV18 to TRBJ1-5, with 9 bases lining up with TRBD1. This CDR3 is 16 amino acids long. Germline lookup yields CDR1 KGHSH and CDR2 LQKENI. The ends lost 3 bases at V and 3 bases at J; junction bases unmatched: 6. CDR3 nucleotide sequence: TGTGCCAGCTCACCGGGCCGGACAGGGGTCAATCAGCCCCAGCATTTT. This encodes CASSPGRTGVNQPQHF.